This T cell receptor (beta chain) was recorded in a study of response to subunit inactivated influenza vaccine. Study results and limitations: Every seasonal influenza vaccination brings in few new T cells, the authors suggested.

The CDR3 sequence is 15 residues long. Germline V gene data show CDR1 as SGHTA and CDR2 as FQGTGA. Trimming at V came to 2 bases and at J to 10 bases, leaving 9 bases not matched to a gene. TCRdb independently ran MiXCR on the RT-PCR reads; one entry per CDR3 protein. The sample shows approximately 230,000 distinct CDR3 sequences, over 9% of them seen only once. Comment on this clonotype: Its matching antigen is unknown.

Sample: non-naive T cells sorted from PBMCs, taken around 14 days before vaccination. The chain is built from TRBV7-3 and TRBJ2-1, with TRBD2 matching 9 bases. The source of this sequence is a man aged 45 to 65 who received an inactivated influenza vaccine. CDR3 in amino acids: CASSLRLAGAQEQFF. DNA of the CDR3: TGTGCCAGCAGCTTACGATTAGCGGGAGCTCAGGAGCAGTTCTTC.